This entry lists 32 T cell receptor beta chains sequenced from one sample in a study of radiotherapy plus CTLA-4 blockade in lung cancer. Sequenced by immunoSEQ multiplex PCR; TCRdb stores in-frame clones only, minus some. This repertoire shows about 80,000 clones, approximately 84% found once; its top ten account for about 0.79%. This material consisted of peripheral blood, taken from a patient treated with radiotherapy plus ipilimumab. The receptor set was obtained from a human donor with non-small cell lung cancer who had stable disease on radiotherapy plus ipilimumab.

CDR3 bases: TGTGCCAGCATCCCTAAGGGGGGGGGCGCATCCTACGAGCAGTACTTC. It yields the protein CASIPKGGGASYEQYF. The V call is TRBV2, the J call TRBJ2-7; a weak D match, TRBD2 (7 bases). The CDR3 has 16 amino acids. Trimming removed 7 bases at V and 1 base at J, with 20 bases between. Germline V gene data show CDR1 as SNHLY and CDR2 as FYNNEI.

CDR3 residues: CASSLGRASGKNNEQFF. For the CDR3, the DNA is TGTGCCAGCAGCTTAGGTCGGGCTAGCGGGAAGAACAATGAGCAGTTCTTC. The chain is built from TRBV7-2 and TRBJ2-1, with 9 positions matching TRBD2. Germline values: CDR1 SGHTA, CDR2 FQGNSA. The CDR3 has 17 residues. V gave up 1 base and J gave up 5 bases; unmatched junction bases: 9.

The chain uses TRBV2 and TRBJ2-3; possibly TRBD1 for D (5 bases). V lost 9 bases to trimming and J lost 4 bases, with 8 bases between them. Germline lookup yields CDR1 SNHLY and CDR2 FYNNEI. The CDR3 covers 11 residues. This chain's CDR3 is CARGPSDTQYF. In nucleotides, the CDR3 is TGTGCCAGGGGGCCTTCAGATACGCAGTATTTT.

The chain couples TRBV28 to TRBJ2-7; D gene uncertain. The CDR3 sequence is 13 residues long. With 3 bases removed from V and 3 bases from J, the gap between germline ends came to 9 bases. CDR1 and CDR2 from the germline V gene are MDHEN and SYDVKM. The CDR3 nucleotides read TGTGCCAGCAGTTTGTCTGCAAACTACGAGCAGTACTTC. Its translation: CASSLSANYEQYF.

The CDR3 region is CASSVRAGELFF. As DNA, the CDR3 is TGTGCCAGCAGTGTAAGGGCCGGGGAGCTGTTTTTT. This sequence joins TRBV2 and TRBJ2-2; D unclear. This CDR3 has 12 residues. The V end lost 4 bases, the J end lost 6 bases, and 6 bases lay between the germline ends. Germline values: CDR1 SNHLY, CDR2 FYNNEI.

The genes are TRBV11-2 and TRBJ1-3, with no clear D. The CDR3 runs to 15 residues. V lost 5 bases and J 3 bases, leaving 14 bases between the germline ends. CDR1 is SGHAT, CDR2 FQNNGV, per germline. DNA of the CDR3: TGTGCCAGCAGCCCCACTGGTGTAGGTGGAAACACCATATATTTT. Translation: CASSPTGVGGNTIYF. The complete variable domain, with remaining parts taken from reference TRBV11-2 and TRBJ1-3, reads EAGVAQSPRYKIIEKRQSVAFWCNPISGHATLYWYQQILGQGPKLLIQFQNNGVVDDSQLPKDRFSAERLKGVDSTLKIQPAKLEDSAVYLCASSPTGVGGNTIYFGEGSWLTVV.

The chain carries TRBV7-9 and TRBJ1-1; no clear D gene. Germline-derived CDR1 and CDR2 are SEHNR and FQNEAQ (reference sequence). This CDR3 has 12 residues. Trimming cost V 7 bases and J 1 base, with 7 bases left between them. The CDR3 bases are TGTGCCAGCACCCCGTCGAACACTGAAGCTTTCTTT. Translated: CASTPSNTEAFF.

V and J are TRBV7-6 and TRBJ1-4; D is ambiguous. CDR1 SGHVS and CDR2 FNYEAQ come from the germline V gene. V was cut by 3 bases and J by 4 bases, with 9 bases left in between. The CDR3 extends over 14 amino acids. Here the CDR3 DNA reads TGTGCCAGCAGCTTGGCCCGGGGTAATGAAAAACTGTTTTTT. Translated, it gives CASSLARGNEKLFF.

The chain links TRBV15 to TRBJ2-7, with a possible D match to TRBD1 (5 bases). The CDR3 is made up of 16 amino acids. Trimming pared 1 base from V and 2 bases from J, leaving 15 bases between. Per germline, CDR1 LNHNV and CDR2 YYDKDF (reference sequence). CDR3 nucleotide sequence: TGTGCCACCAGCAGAGGGGATCGGGCAGGGACCTACGAGCAGTACTTC. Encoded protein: CATSRGDRAGTYEQYF.

CDR3 amino acids: CASSDRQGARYGYTF. DNA for the CDR3: TGTGCCAGCAGTGACCGACAGGGGGCACGGTATGGCTACACCTTC. The chain joins TRBV28 to TRBJ1-2; 10 bases are shared with TRBD1. The CDR3 totals 15 residues. The germline V gene encodes CDR1 MDHEN and CDR2 SYDVKM. The ends lost 5 bases at V and 5 bases at J; junction bases unmatched: 8.

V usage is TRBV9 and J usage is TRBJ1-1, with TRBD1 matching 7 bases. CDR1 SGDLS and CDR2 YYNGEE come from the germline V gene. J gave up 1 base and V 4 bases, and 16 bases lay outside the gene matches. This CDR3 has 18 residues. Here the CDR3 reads CASSPGQALNLPNTEAFF. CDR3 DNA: TGTGCCAGCAGCCCAGGACAGGCCCTGAACCTCCCGAACACTGAAGCTTTCTTT. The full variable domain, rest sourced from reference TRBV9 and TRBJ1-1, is DSGVTQTPKHLITATGQRVTLRCSPRSGDLSVYWYQQSLDQGLQFLIQYYNGEERAKGNILERFSAQQFPDLHSELNLSSLELGDSALYFCASSPGQALNLPNTEAFFGQGTRLTVV.

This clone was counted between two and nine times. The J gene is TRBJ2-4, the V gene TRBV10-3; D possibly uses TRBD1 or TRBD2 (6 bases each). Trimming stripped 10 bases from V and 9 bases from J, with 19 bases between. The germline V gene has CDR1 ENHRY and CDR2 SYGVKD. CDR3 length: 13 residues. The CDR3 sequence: CATGVAEESIQYF. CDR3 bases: TGTGCCACAGGGGTAGCGGAGGAGAGCATTCAGTACTTC.

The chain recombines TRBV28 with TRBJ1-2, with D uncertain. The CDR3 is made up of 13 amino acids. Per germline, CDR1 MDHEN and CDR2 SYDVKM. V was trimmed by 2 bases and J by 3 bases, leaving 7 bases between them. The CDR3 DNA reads TGTGCCAGCAGTTTACCGGCCGACTATGGCTACACCTTC. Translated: CASSLPADYGYTF.

As DNA, the CDR3 is TGTGCCAGCAGCTTAAGTTCTCAAGAGACCCAGTACTTC. Amino acids: CASSLSSQETQYF. The chain has TRBV7-9 and TRBJ2-5; no firm D call. Germline V CDR1 and CDR2: SEHNR, FQNEAQ (reference sequence). This CDR3 contains 13 residues. V lost 2 bases and J lost 2, with 6 bases in between.

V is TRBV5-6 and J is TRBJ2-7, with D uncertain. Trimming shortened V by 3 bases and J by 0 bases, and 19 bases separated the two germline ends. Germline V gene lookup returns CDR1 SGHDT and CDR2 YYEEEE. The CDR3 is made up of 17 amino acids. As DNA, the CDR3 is TGTGCCAGCAGCTGGGGTCGCGGCGGATCCCTCTCCTACGAGCAGTACTTC. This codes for CASSWGRGGSLSYEQYF.

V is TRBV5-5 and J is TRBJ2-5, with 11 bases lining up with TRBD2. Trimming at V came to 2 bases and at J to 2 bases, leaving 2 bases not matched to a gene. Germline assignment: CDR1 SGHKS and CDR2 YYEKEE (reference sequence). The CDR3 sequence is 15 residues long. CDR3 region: CASSFLAGGQETQYF. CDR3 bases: TGTGCCAGCAGCTTCCTAGCGGGGGGACAAGAGACCCAGTACTTC.

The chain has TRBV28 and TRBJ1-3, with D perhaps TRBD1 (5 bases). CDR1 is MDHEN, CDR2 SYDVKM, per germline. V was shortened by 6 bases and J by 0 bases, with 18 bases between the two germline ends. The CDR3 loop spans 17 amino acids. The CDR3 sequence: CASRARGESYSGNTIYF. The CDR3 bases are TGTGCCAGCAGGGCAAGGGGAGAGTCCTACTCTGGAAACACCATATATTTT. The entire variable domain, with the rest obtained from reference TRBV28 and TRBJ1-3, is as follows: DVKVTQSSRYLVKRTGEKVFLECVQDMDHENMFWYRQDPGLGLRLIYFSYDVKMKEKGDIPEGYSVSREKKERFSLILESASTNQTSMYLCASRARGESYSGNTIYFGEGSWLTVV.

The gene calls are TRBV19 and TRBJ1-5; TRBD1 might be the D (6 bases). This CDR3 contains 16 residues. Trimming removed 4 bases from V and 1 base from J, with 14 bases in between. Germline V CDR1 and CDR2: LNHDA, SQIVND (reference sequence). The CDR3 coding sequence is TGTGCCAGTAGTACTTCACAGGGCATAAGCAATCAGCCCCAGCATTTT. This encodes CASSTSQGISNQPQHF.

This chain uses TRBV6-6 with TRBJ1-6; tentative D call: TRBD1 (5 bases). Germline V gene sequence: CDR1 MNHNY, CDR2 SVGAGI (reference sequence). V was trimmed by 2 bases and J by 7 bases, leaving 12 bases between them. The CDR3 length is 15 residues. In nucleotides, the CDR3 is TGTGCCAGCAGTTACCCGACGGGGGAGAATTCACCCCTCCACTTT. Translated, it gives CASSYPTGENSPLHF.

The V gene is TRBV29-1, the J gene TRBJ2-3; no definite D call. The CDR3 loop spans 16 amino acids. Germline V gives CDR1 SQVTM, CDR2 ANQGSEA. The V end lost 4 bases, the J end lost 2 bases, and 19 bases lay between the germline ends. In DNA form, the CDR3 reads TGCAGCGTTGTAGGACCTGGGCTGGGGAACACAGATACGCAGTATTTT. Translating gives CSVVGPGLGNTDTQYF.

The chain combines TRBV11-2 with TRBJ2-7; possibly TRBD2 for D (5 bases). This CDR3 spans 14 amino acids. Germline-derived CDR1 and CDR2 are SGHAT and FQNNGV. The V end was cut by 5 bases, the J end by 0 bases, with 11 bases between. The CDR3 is CASSTLRGSYEQYF. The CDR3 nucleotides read TGTGCCAGCAGCACCCTTCGGGGCTCCTACGAGCAGTACTTC.

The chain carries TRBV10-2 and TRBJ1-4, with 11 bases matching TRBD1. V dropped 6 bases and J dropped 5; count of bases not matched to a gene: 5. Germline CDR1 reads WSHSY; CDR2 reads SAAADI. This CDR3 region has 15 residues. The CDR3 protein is CASRPGTGGNEKLFF. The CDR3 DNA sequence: TGCGCCAGCAGACCTGGGACAGGGGGAAATGAAAAACTGTTTTTT.

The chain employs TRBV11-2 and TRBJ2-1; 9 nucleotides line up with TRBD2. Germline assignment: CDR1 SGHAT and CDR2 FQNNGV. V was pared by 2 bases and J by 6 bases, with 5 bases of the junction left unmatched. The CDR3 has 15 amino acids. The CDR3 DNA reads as TGTGCCAGCAGCTTATTAAGCGGGAGGACCAATGAGCAGTTCTTC. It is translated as CASSLLSGRTNEQFF.

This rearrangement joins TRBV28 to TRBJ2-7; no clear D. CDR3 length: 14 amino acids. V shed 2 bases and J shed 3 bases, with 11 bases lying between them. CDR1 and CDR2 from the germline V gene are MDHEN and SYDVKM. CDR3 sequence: CASSLVGPFYEQYF. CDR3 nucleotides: TGTGCCAGCAGTTTAGTCGGCCCCTTCTACGAGCAGTACTTC.

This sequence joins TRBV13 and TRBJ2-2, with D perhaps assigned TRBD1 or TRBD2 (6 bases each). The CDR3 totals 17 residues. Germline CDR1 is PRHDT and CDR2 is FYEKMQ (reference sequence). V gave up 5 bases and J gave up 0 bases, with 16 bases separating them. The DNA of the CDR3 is TGTGCCAGCAGCCCGTTAGGGGGACTGACGAACACCGGGGAGCTGTTTTTT. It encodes CASSPLGGLTNTGELFF.

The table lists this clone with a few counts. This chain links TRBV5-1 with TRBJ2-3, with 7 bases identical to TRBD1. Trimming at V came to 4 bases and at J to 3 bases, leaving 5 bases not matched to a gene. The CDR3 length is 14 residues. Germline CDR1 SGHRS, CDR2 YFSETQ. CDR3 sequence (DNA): TGCGCCAGCAGCAGACAGGGTGGGACAGATACGCAGTATTTT. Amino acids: CASSRQGGTDTQYF. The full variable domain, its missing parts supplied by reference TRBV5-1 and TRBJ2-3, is KAGVTQTPRYLIKTRGQQVTLSCSPISGHRSVSWYQQTPGQGLQFLFEYFSETQRNKGNFPGRFSGRQFSNSRSEMNVSTLELGDSALYLCASSRQGGTDTQYFGPGTRLTVL.

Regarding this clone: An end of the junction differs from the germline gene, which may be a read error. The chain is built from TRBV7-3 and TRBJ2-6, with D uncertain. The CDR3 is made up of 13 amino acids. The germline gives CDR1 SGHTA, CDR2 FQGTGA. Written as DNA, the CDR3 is TGTGCCAGCAGATTAACCGGGGCCAACGTCCTGACTTTC. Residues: CASRLTGANVLTF.

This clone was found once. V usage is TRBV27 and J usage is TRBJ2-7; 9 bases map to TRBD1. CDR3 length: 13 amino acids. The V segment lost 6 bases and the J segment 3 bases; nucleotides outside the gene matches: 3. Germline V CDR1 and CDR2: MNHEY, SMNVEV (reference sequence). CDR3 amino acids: CASRGTGSYEQYF. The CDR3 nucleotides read TGTGCCAGCAGGGGGACAGGGAGCTACGAGCAGTACTTC.

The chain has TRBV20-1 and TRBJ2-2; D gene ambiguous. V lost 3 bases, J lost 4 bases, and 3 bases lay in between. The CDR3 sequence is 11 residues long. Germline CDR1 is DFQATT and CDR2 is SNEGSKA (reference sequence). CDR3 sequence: CSARGTGELFF. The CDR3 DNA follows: TGCAGTGCTAGGGGCACCGGGGAGCTGTTTTTT.

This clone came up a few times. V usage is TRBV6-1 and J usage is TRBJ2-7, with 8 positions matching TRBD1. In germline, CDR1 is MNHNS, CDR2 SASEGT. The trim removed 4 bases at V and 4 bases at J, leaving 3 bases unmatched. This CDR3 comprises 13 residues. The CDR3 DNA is TGTGCCAGCAGTGCCAGGGGGCTGTACGAGCAGTACTTC. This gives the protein CASSARGLYEQYF.

The CDR3, as DNA: TGTGCCAGCAGCTTAGAACCAGCCACCTACGAGCAGTACTTC. As protein: CASSLEPATYEQYF. The rearrangement joins TRBV11-2 to TRBJ2-7; D remains unclear. Germline CDR1 and CDR2: SGHAT and FQNNGV. CDR3 length: 14 residues. Trimming removed 0 bases at V and 2 bases at J, with 8 bases between.

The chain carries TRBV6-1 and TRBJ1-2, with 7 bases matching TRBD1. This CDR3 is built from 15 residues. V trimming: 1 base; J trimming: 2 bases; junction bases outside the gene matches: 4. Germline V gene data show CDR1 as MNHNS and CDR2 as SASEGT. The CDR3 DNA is TGTGCCAGCAGTGAAGGGGCGACAGGGAACTATGGCTACACCTTC. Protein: CASSEGATGNYGYTF.